The 30 T cell receptor beta chains below all came from one sample that was sequenced in a study of immune reconstitution after stem cell transplant in scleroderma. TCRdb fed the RT-PCR reads into MiXCR, producing one record per CDR3 protein. This sample has 2,500 to 3,500 distinct CDR3 sequences, with under 9.5% found just once. This material was collected before or after autologous hematopoietic stem cell transplantation (not recorded which). These receptors all stem from a female donor with systemic sclerosis.

In this sample, this clonotype is large. This chain uses TRBV7-9 with TRBJ2-3; D unresolved. Germline V CDR1 and CDR2: SEHNR, FQNEAQ (reference sequence). The CDR3 totals 15 residues. V gave up 2 bases and J gave up 0 bases, with 9 bases separating them. Here the CDR3 reads CASSLSAISTDTQYF. Here the CDR3 DNA reads TGTGCCAGCAGCTTATCGGCCATAAGCACAGATACGCAGTATTTT.

For this clonotype: At one end the junction does not follow the germline gene, possibly because of a read error. The chain uses TRBV10-1 and TRBJ1-1; D gene ambiguous. The CDR3 contains 13 residues. Germline V gene lookup returns CDR1 WNHNN and CDR2 SYGVQD (reference sequence). The CDR3: CASQPVMNAEAFF. The DNA for the CDR3 is TGCGCCAGTCAGCCGGTTATGAACGCTGAAGCTTTCTTT.

By sample share, this clonotype is medium-sized. The chain employs TRBV2 and TRBJ1-3, with D hard to call. The CDR3 covers 14 residues. V dropped 0 bases and J dropped 0 bases, with 3 bases sitting between them. Germline V gene data show CDR1 as SNHLY and CDR2 as FYNNEI. The CDR3 loop reads CASSEADSGNTIYF. CDR3 bases: TGTGCCAGCAGTGAAGCGGACTCTGGAAACACCATATATTTT.

This clonotype is deemed large. The chain recombines TRBV20-1 with TRBJ1-6; D is unresolved. The germline CDR1 and CDR2 sequences are DFQATT and SNEGSKA (reference sequence). V was trimmed by 1 base and J by 12 bases, leaving 10 bases between them. The CDR3 loop spans 12 amino acids. CDR3: CSARASFGPLHF. Here the CDR3 DNA reads TGCAGTGCTAGAGCCTCTTTTGGACCCCTCCACTTT.

By share of the sample, this clonotype is large. The chain uses TRBV7-3 and TRBJ2-2, with a possible D match to TRBD1 (6 bases). V was shortened by 5 bases and J by 5 bases, with 15 bases between the two germline ends. CDR3 length equals 15 residues. Germline V gene sequence: CDR1 SGHTA, CDR2 FQGTGA. CDR3 amino acids: CASSRGTRPTGELFF. CDR3 nucleotides: TGTGCCAGCAGCCGAGGGACAAGGCCGACCGGGGAGCTGTTTTTT.

By sample fraction, this clonotype is medium-sized. The CDR3 DNA is TGTGCCAGCAGTCCGGACAGGGTGGGGACCGGGGAGCTGTTTTTT. It encodes CASSPDRVGTGELFF. This rearrangement joins TRBV2 to TRBJ2-2; 8 bases fit TRBD1. CDR1 is SNHLY and CDR2 is FYNNEI in the germline V gene. The CDR3 spans 15 residues. J was trimmed by 5 bases and V by 5 bases; bases with no gene match: 7.

Sample share makes this clonotype large. This chain connects TRBV16 to TRBJ1-1, with D unresolved. Between the trimmed V and J ends, which lost 3 bases and 5 bases, there was a span of 10 bases. The CDR3 consists of 13 residues. Germline V gene lookup returns CDR1 KGHSY and CDR2 FQNENV. The CDR3 nucleotides are TGTGCCAGCAGCCAGGGTGGAGGGACTGAAGCTTTCTTT. Translated, it gives CASSQGGGTEAFF.

The genes are TRBV10-3 and TRBJ2-1, with 8 nucleotides matching TRBD1. Germline values: CDR1 ENHRY, CDR2 SYGVKD. J lost 8 bases, V lost 6 bases, and 9 bases had no gene match. This CDR3 is 14 amino acids long. For the CDR3, the DNA is TGTGCCATCAGGAACCCAGGGGGCTCGGATGAGCAGTTCTTC. It encodes CAIRNPGGSDEQFF.

Judged by abundance, this clonotype is large. The V gene is TRBV6-1, the J gene TRBJ1-5; D is undetermined. Germline CDR1 is MNHNS and CDR2 is SASEGT. Trimming removed 0 bases at V and 12 bases at J, with 6 bases between. The CDR3 contains 11 residues. The chain's CDR3 is CASSEARVQHF. The CDR3 DNA is TGTGCCAGCAGTGAAGCGAGAGTCCAGCATTTT.

The V gene is TRBV29-1, the J gene TRBJ1-2, with 7 nucleotides matching TRBD1. Losses at the gene ends were 4 bases for V and 4 bases for J; bases not matched to a gene: 6. This CDR3 is built from 13 residues. Looked up from germline, CDR1 is SQVTM and CDR2 is ANQGSEA. The CDR3 region is CSVGGQQPYGYTF. In nucleotides, the CDR3 is TGCAGCGTTGGGGGACAGCAACCCTATGGCTACACCTTC. The whole variable domain, filled in from reference TRBV29-1 and TRBJ1-2, reads SAVISQKPSRDICQRGTSLTIQCQVDSQVTMMFWYRQQPGQSLTLIATANQGSEATYESGFVIDKFPISRPNLTFSTLTVSNMSPEDSSIYLCSVGGQQPYGYTFGSGTRLTVV.

This clonotype was counted between two and nine times. CDR3 loop: CASSFSGGSYEQYF. In DNA, the CDR3 is TGTGCCAGCAGCTTTAGCGGGGGTTCCTACGAGCAGTACTTC. The J gene is TRBJ2-7, the V gene TRBV5-6, with 9 positions matching TRBD2. The V segment lost 2 bases and the J segment 1 base; nucleotides outside the gene matches: 1. From germline, CDR1 is SGHDT and CDR2 YYEEEE. The CDR3 spans 14 residues. Supplemented by reference TRBV5-6 and TRBJ2-7, the full variable domain reads DAGVTQSPTHLIKTRGQQVTLRCSPKSGHDTVSWYQQALGQGPQFIFQYYEEEERQRGNFPDRFSGHQFPNYSSELNVNALLLGDSALYLCASSFSGGSYEQYFGPGTRLTVT.

This clonotype is medium-sized (0.01 to 0.1%). V usage is TRBV7-6 and J usage is TRBJ2-3; the D gene is possibly TRBD1 (6 bases). The CDR3 length is 13 residues. Trimming cost V 5 bases and J 6 bases, with 12 bases left between them. Germline values: CDR1 SGHVS, CDR2 FNYEAQ. The CDR3: CASSLLQGDTQYF. The CDR3 DNA reads TGTGCCAGCAGCCTCCTACAGGGCGATACGCAGTATTTT.

This clonotype occurred a few times. The CDR3 spells CASSLAGLETQYF. In DNA, the CDR3 is TGCGCCAGCAGCTTGGCAGGATTGGAGACCCAGTACTTC. The chain combines TRBV5-1 with TRBJ2-5; D gene ambiguous. Germline V gene sequence: CDR1 SGHRS, CDR2 YFSETQ. This CDR3 comprises 13 residues. V dropped 0 bases and J dropped 5 bases, with 8 bases sitting between them.

This clonotype is classed as large. The genes are TRBV3-1 and TRBJ2-3; 9 nucleotides line up with TRBD2. This CDR3 region has 16 residues. Germline-derived CDR1 and CDR2 are LGHDT and YNNKEL (reference sequence). V lost 0 bases, J lost 2 bases, and 3 bases stayed unmatched. CDR3 loop: CASSQDSGGPTDTQYF. DNA for the CDR3: TGTGCCAGCAGCCAAGATAGCGGGGGACCCACAGATACGCAGTATTTT.

The chain uses TRBV12-3 or TRBV12-4 and TRBJ2-2; 7 nucleotides agree with TRBD2. This CDR3 is 17 amino acids long. J was trimmed by 3 bases and V by 7 bases; bases with no gene match: 14. The CDR3 bases are TGTGCCAGCATTGGTTTACGGGGGGAATTGTACACCGGGGAGCTGTTTTTT. It specifies CASIGLRGELYTGELFF.

This clonotype was found a few times. V gene TRBV7-3 combines with J gene TRBJ2-1; 7 bases are a match to TRBD2. The CDR3 is 20 residues long. Trimming at V came to 1 base and at J to 5 bases, leaving 20 bases not matched to a gene. Germline CDR1 is SGHTA and CDR2 is FQGTGA. The CDR3 spells CASSLKGMASGPPRDNEQFF. CDR3 DNA sequence: TGTGCCAGCAGCTTAAAGGGAATGGCTAGCGGACCACCAAGGGACAATGAGCAGTTCTTC. Looking up the rest from reference TRBV7-3 and TRBJ2-1 gives the full variable domain: GAGVSQTPSNKVTEKGKYVELRCDPISGHTALYWYRQSLGQGPEFLIYFQGTGAADDSGLPNDRFFAVRPEGSVSTLKIQRTERGDSAVYLCASSLKGMASGPPRDNEQFFGPGTRLTVL.

This clonotype is categorized as medium-sized. The chain links TRBV29-1 to TRBJ1-2; 8 bases are shared with TRBD1. Losses at the gene ends were 1 base for V and 1 base for J; bases not matched to a gene: 5. This CDR3 region has 15 residues. Germline CDR1 SQVTM, CDR2 ANQGSEA. The CDR3 reads CSVEAGTGVNYGYTF. The CDR3 region has the DNA TGCAGCGTTGAAGCAGGGACAGGCGTTAACTATGGCTACACCTTC.

This clonotype was seen once. A much larger clonotype is one base distant, so this may be a read error. This chain joins TRBV3-1 and TRBJ1-1; the match to TRBD1 covers 8 bases. Germline loops: CDR1 LGHDT, CDR2 YNNKEL (reference sequence). The CDR3 runs to 14 residues. With 3 bases clipped from V and 4 bases from J, the junction kept 4 bases outside the gene matches. The CDR3 loop is CASSHKTGATEAFF. The CDR3 bases are TGTGCCAGCAGCCACAAGACAGGGGCCACTGAAGCTTTCTTT.

This clonotype was counted only a few times. In nucleotides, the CDR3 is TGTGCCAGCAGCTCCTGGGCGGCGCTACAAGAGACCCAGTACTTC. Encoded protein: CASSSWAALQETQYF. The V gene is TRBV13, the J gene TRBJ2-5; D call uncertain. V lost 4 bases and J lost 2, with 14 bases in between. This CDR3 comprises 15 residues. Germline CDR1 reads PRHDT; CDR2 reads FYEKMQ (reference sequence).

The genes are TRBV20-1 and TRBJ1-5, with D tentatively TRBD1 (5 bases). There are 14 residues in the CDR3. The germline V and J ends were trimmed by 5 bases and 0 bases, with 11 bases remaining between them. Germline V gives CDR1 DFQATT, CDR2 SNEGSKA (reference sequence). The CDR3 DNA follows: TGCAGTGCTGCCCAGGGTTATAGCAATCAGCCCCAGCATTTT. This sequence encodes CSAAQGYSNQPQHF.

This clonotype is categorized as medium-sized. The chain is built from TRBV20-1 and TRBJ1-4, with 7 bases aligning to TRBD1. This CDR3 region has 15 residues. The V segment lost 0 bases and the J segment 8 bases; nucleotides outside the gene matches: 9. Per the germline V gene, CDR1 is DFQATT and CDR2 is SNEGSKA (reference sequence). The CDR3 nucleotides read TGCAGTGCTAGAGAGGAGGGCAGGGGGACCGAAAAACTGTTTTTT. This translates into CSAREEGRGTEKLFF.

By its share, this clonotype is medium-sized. V and J are TRBV5-1 and TRBJ2-1, with unresolved D. V lost 0 bases to trimming and J lost 8 bases, with 6 bases between them. The CDR3 covers 12 residues. Germline V gene lookup returns CDR1 SGHRS and CDR2 YFSETQ. Written as DNA, the CDR3 is TGCGCCAGCAGCTTGGGATGGGATGAGCAGTTCTTC. Its translation is CASSLGWDEQFF.

This clonotype was observed a handful of times. The chain links TRBV6-7 to TRBJ2-6; unclear D gene. TRBV6-7 is noted as an ORF with a role that remains uncertain. This CDR3 is 17 amino acids long. Trimming shortened V by 7 bases and J by 0 bases, and 16 bases separated the two germline ends. The CDR3: CASTLSADSSGANVLTF. The CDR3 DNA sequence: TGTGCCAGCACCCTATCGGCAGATAGCTCTGGGGCCAACGTCCTGACTTTC.

This clonotype was seen more than once but under ten times. The chain carries TRBV20-1 and TRBJ1-4; D is uncertain. This CDR3 contains 14 residues. V was trimmed by 4 bases and J by 6 bases, leaving 15 bases between them. Germline CDR1 DFQATT, CDR2 SNEGSKA (reference sequence). The CDR3 protein is CSATQRSRHEKLFF. The DNA of the CDR3 is TGCAGTGCTACCCAGAGGTCCCGGCATGAAAAACTGTTTTTT.

Relative to its sample, this clonotype is medium-sized. V usage is TRBV6-5 and J usage is TRBJ2-3, with 14 bases lining up with TRBD2. Germline values: CDR1 MNHEY, CDR2 SVGAGI. With 2 bases clipped from V and 1 base from J, the junction kept 2 bases outside the gene matches. The CDR3 has 17 amino acids. This CDR3 is CASSYKTSGGGTDTQYF. Written as DNA, the CDR3 is TGTGCCAGCAGTTACAAGACTAGCGGGGGGGGCACAGATACGCAGTATTTT.

In the case of this clonotype: A much larger clone is a single base away; this may be a read error. The V gene is TRBV12-3 or TRBV12-4, the J gene TRBJ1-4; possibly TRBD1 for D (5 bases). This CDR3 has 13 amino acids. CDR3 bases: TGTGTCAGCAGGGCGGACACAAACGAAAAACTGTTTTTT. This sequence encodes CVSRADTNEKLFF.

The chain carries TRBV20-1 and TRBJ2-1, with 7 bases matching TRBD1. The CDR3 has 12 amino acids. V gave up 3 bases and J gave up 7 bases; unmatched junction bases: 3. Germline assignment: CDR1 DFQATT and CDR2 SNEGSKA (reference sequence). In DNA form, the CDR3 reads TGCAGTGCTAGTGGGACAGTTAATGAGCAGTTCTTC. It specifies CSASGTVNEQFF.

The V call is TRBV12-3 or TRBV12-4, the J call TRBJ2-5, with 10 positions matching TRBD1. The CDR3 totals 16 residues. Trimming removed 7 bases from V and 0 bases from J; junction bases left unmatched: 8. In DNA, the CDR3 is TGTGCCAGCACCTCCGACAGGGGGCGCAACCAAGAGACCCAGTACTTC. Protein sequence: CASTSDRGRNQETQYF.

This clonotype is labeled as medium-sized. This rearrangement joins TRBV18 to TRBJ1-5, with 10 bases lining up with TRBD1. From germline, CDR1 is KGHSH and CDR2 LQKENI. This CDR3 has 16 residues. V trimming: 2 bases; J trimming: 2 bases; junction bases outside the gene matches: 3. CDR3 residues: CASSPSGTGGNQPQHF. As DNA, the CDR3 is TGTGCCAGCTCACCAAGTGGGACAGGGGGCAATCAGCCCCAGCATTTT.

Within the sample, this clonotype is medium-sized. The chain combines TRBV2 with TRBJ1-6, with D perhaps matching TRBD1 (6 bases). This CDR3 is 16 amino acids long. V was pared by 3 bases and J by 0 bases, with 9 bases between. Germline-derived CDR1 and CDR2 are SNHLY and FYNNEI. CDR3 region: CASSEGQRSYNSPLHF. The CDR3 DNA reads as TGTGCCAGCAGTGAGGGACAACGCTCCTATAATTCACCCCTCCACTTT.